Below, 11 T cell receptor beta chains from the same sample are listed, as sequenced in a study of blood T cell repertoires in COVID-19. The assay was immunoSEQ multiplex PCR, and TCRdb's table has in-frame clones only and misses some. The table lists about 230,000 clones, 84% of them singletons. The specimen was peripheral blood. The receptors come from a woman aged 40 to 50 who had recovered from COVID-19.

J is TRBJ2-2 and V is TRBV28; no firm D call. Per germline, CDR1 MDHEN and CDR2 SYDVKM. The CDR3 sequence is 13 residues long. V was cut by 6 bases and J by 6 bases, with 11 bases left in between. CDR3 amino acids: CASSHDWAGELFF. The CDR3 DNA sequence: TGTGCCAGCAGCCACGACTGGGCCGGGGAGCTGTTTTTT.

The rearrangement joins TRBV28 to TRBJ1-5; TRBD1 might be the D (5 bases). V lost 8 bases and J lost 4, with 18 bases in between. Germline CDR1 and CDR2: MDHEN and SYDVKM. The CDR3 extends over 15 amino acids. CDR3 nucleotide sequence: TGTGCCAGCCATCAATCGCGGGACGGTAATCAGCCCCAGCATTTT. This gives the protein CASHQSRDGNQPQHF.

The chain uses TRBV28 and TRBJ2-1; 9 nucleotides agree with TRBD1. V was clipped by 6 bases and J by 6 bases; unmatched bases: 9. The CDR3 runs to 15 residues. CDR1 is MDHEN and CDR2 is SYDVKM in the germline V gene. In DNA, the CDR3 is TGTGCCAGCAGGGGACCGGGACAGGGTTTCAATGAGCAGTTCTTC. This translates into CASRGPGQGFNEQFF.

This clone was detected only a few times. The V and J genes are TRBV27 and TRBJ1-1, with D possibly matching TRBD1 (6 bases). V was trimmed by 7 bases and J by 0 bases, leaving 9 bases between them. The CDR3 runs to 13 residues. The germline V gene encodes CDR1 MNHEY and CDR2 SMNVEV (reference sequence). CDR3 bases: TGTGCCAGCACCGGACAGTTGAACACTGAAGCTTTCTTT. Its translation is CASTGQLNTEAFF.

This clone appeared a single time. The chain joins TRBV5-4 to TRBJ2-5; 8 bases line up with TRBD2. Germline CDR1 SGHNT, CDR2 YYREEE (reference sequence). The CDR3 is 17 amino acids. Losses at the gene ends were 3 bases for V and 5 bases for J; bases not matched to a gene: 15. This CDR3 is CASSSEGRGGLKETQYF. The CDR3 nucleotides are TGTGCCAGCAGCTCTGAGGGCCGGGGGGGCCTTAAGGAGACCCAGTACTTC. Full variable domain (remainder filled in from reference TRBV5-4 and TRBJ2-5): ETGVTQSPTHLIKTRGQQVTLRCSSQSGHNTVSWYQQALGQGPQFIFQYYREEENGRGNFPPRFSGLQFPNYSSELNVNALELDDSALYLCASSSEGRGGLKETQYFGPGTRLLVL.

This chain links TRBV21-1 with TRBJ2-7; the table gives TRBD2 as D, unverified against the DNA. TRBV21-1 is listed as a pseudogene. This CDR3 comprises 14 residues. CDR3 protein: CASSKNSASYEQYF. CDR3 in DNA: TGTGCCAGCAGCAAGAATAGCGCGTCCTACGAGCAGTACTTC.

The chain links TRBV6-5 to TRBJ1-4; no clear D. The CDR3 runs to 15 residues. Germline V gene lookup returns CDR1 MNHEY and CDR2 SVGAGI. The ends were cut back, 5 bases at V and 4 bases at J, with 14 bases in the middle. The CDR3 spells CASSLSPDFNEKLFF. CDR3 nucleotides: TGTGCCAGCAGTCTGTCCCCGGACTTTAATGAAAAACTGTTTTTT.

As regards this clone: Its ends do not fully match the called genes, so a read error is possible. J is TRBJ1-1 and V is TRBV6-5; a weak D match, TRBD1 (6 bases). The CDR3 consists of 15 residues. Germline CDR1 reads MNHEY; CDR2 reads SVGAGI. DNA of the CDR3: TGTGCCAGCAGTGACTCAAGAGGGGGGAACACTGAAGCTTTCTTT. It yields the protein CASSDSRGGNTEAFF.

The chain uses TRBV11-1 and TRBJ2-3; D is possibly TRBD2 (6 bases). Trimming pared 2 bases from V and 2 bases from J, leaving 14 bases between. There are 16 residues in the CDR3. The germline V gene encodes CDR1 SGHAT and CDR2 FQDESV (reference sequence). The chain's CDR3 is CASSLYFGRITDTQYF. In DNA form, the CDR3 reads TGTGCCAGCAGCTTATACTTTGGGAGGATCACAGATACGCAGTATTTT.

CDR3 region: CASSPQGTPPQHF. The CDR3 DNA sequence: TGTGCCAGTAGCCCACAGGGTACCCCGCCCCAGCATTTT. The chain employs TRBV19 and TRBJ1-5; D is perhaps TRBD1 (6 bases). Trimming took 6 bases from V and 9 from J, leaving 15 bases between them. The CDR3 sequence is 13 residues long. In germline, CDR1 is LNHDA, CDR2 SQIVND (reference sequence).

The V and J genes are TRBV28 and TRBJ1-2, with D unresolved. The germline CDR1 and CDR2 sequences are MDHEN and SYDVKM. The V and J ends lost 3 bases and 7 bases respectively, with 12 bases between them. The CDR3 covers 13 residues. CDR3 in amino acids: CASSFSLRPGYTF. In nucleotides, the CDR3 is TGTGCCAGCAGTTTCAGTCTGAGGCCTGGCTACACCTTC.